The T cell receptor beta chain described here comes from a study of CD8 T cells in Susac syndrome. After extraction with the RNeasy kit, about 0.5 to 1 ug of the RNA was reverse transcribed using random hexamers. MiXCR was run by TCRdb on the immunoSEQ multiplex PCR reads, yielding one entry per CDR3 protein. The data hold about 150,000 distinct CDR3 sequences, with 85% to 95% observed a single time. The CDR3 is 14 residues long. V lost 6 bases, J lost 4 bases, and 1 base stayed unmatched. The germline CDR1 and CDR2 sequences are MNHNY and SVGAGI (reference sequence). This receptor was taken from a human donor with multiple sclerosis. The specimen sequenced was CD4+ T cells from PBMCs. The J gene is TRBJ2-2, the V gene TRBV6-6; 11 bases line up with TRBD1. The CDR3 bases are TGTGCCAGCAGAGGGACAGGGGGCACCGGGGAGCTGTTTTTT. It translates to CASRGTGGTGELFF.